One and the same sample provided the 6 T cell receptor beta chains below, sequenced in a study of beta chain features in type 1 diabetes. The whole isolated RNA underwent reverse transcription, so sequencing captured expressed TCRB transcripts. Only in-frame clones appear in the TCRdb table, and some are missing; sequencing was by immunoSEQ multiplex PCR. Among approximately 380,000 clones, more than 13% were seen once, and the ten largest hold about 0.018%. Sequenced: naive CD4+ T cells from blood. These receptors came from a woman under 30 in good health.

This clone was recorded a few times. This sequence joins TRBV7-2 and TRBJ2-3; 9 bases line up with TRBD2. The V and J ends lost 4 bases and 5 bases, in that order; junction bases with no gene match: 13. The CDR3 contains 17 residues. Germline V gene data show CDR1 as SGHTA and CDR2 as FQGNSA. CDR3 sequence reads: CASSSSSSGRPRDTQYF. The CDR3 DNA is TGTGCCAGCAGCTCCTCTTCGAGCGGGAGGCCAAGAGATACGCAGTATTTT.

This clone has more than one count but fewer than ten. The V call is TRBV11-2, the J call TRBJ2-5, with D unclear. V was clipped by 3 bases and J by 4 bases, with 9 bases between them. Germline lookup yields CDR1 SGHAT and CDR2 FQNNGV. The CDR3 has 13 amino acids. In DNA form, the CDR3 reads TGTGCCAGCAGCTTCCTAGGCGGAGAGACCCAGTACTTC. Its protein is CASSFLGGETQYF.

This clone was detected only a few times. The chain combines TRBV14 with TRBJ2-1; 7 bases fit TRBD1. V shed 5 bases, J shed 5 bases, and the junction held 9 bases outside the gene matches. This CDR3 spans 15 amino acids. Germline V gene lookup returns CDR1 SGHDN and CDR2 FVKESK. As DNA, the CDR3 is TGTGCCAGCAGCGGGGCACAGGGGAACGACAATGAGCAGTTCTTC. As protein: CASSGAQGNDNEQFF.

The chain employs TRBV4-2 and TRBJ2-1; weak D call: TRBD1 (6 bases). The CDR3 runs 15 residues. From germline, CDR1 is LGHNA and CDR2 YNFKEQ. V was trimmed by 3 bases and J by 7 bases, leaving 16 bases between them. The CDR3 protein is CASSHPDRGMNEQFF. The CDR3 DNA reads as TGTGCCAGCAGCCACCCGGATAGGGGGATGAATGAGCAGTTCTTC.

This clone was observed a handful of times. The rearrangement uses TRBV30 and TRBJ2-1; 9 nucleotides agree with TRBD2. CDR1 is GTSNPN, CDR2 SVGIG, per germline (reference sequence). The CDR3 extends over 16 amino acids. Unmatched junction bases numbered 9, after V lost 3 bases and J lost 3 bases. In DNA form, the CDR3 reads TGTGCCTGGAGCGCGGGACTAGCAGGGATCTACAATGAGCAGTTCTTC. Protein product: CAWSAGLAGIYNEQFF.

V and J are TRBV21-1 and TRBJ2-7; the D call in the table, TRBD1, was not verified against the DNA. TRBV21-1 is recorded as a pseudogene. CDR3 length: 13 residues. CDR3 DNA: TGTGCCAGTGTCCCAGGGGTCACCTACGAGCAGTACTTC. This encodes CASVPGVTYEQYF.